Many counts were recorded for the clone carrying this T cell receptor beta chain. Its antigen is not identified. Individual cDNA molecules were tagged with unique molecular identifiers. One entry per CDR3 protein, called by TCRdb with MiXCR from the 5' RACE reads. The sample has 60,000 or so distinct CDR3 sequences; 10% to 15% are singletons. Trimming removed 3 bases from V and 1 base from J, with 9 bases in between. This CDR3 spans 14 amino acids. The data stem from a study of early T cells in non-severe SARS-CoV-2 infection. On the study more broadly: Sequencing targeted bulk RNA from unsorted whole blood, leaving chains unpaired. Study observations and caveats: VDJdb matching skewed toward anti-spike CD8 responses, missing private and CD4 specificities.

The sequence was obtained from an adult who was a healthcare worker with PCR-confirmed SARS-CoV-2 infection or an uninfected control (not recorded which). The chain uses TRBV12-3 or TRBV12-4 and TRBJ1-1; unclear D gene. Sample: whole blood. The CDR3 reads CASSLKGWNTEAFF. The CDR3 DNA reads TGTGCCAGCAGTTTGAAGGGATGGAACACTGAAGCTTTCTTT.